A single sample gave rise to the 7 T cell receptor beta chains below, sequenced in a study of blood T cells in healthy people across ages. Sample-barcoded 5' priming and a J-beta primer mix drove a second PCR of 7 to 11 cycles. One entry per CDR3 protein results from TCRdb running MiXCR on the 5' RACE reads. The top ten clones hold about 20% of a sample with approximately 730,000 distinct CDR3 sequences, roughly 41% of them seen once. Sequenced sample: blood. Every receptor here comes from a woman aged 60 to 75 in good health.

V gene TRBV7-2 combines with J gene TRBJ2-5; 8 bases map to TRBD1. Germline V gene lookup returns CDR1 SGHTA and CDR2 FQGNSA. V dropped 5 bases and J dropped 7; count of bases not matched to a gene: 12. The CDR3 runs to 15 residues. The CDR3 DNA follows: TGTGCCAGCAGCGCAACAGGGGGTTCGGGGGCGACCCAGTACTTC. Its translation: CASSATGGSGATQYF.

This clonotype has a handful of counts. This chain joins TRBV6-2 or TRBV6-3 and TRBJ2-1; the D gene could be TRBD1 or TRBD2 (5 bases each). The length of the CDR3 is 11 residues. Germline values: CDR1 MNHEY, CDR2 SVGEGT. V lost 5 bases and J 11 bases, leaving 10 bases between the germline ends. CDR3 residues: CASSKTGQQFF. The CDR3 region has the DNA TGTGCCAGCAGTAAAACGGGGCAGCAGTTCTTC.

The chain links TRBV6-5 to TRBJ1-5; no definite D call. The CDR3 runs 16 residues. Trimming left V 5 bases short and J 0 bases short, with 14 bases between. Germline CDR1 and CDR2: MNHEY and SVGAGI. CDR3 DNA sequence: TGTGCCAGCAGTACCCCTTCGCGGTATAGCAATCAGCCCCAGCATTTT. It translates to CASSTPSRYSNQPQHF.

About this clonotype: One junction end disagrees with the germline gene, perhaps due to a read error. The CDR3 loop is CATSRDTAVSSYSEQFF. CDR3 in DNA: TGTGCCACCAGCAGAGATACAGCGGTGAGCTCCTACAGTGAGCAGTTCTTC. This chain joins TRBV15 and TRBJ2-1; D is perhaps TRBD2 (5 bases). The CDR3 runs 17 residues. Looked up from germline, CDR1 is LNHNV and CDR2 is YYDKDF (reference sequence).

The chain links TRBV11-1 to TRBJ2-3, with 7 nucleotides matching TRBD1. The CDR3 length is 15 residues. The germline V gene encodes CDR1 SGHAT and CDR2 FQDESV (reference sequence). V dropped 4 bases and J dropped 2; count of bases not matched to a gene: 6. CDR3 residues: CASSYPTGTTDTQYF. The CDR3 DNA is TGTGCCAGCAGCTACCCGACAGGGACCACAGATACGCAGTATTTT.

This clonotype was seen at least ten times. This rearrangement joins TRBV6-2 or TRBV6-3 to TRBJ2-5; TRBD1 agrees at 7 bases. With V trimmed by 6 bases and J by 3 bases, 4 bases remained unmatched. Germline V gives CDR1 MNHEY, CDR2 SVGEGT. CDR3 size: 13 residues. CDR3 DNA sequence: TGTGCCAGCAGCCACGGGACAGAAGAGACCCAGTACTTC. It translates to CASSHGTEETQYF.

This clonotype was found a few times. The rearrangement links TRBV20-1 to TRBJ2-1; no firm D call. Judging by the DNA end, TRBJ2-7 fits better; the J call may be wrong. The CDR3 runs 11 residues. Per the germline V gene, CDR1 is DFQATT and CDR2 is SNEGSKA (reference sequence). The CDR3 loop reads CSAIRGHEQYF. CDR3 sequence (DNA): TGCAGTGCTATTAGAGGTCATGAGCAGTACTTC.